Presented here are 2 T cell receptor beta chains from one specimen sequenced in a study of PD-1 blockade in classical Hodgkin lymphoma. Generated by immunoSEQ multiplex PCR, the TCRdb table keeps only in-frame clones and is missing some. There are tens of thousands of clones in the sample; about 88% occur only once, and around 5.4% lies in the top ten. No patient escaped relapse after autologous stem cell transplantation, and brentuximab vedotin exposure varied. The source was peripheral blood mononuclear cells (PBMCs), collected before the second cycle of nivolumab. Receptors originate from a human donor with classical Hodgkin lymphoma.

The chain employs TRBV7-8 and TRBJ1-5; D gene unclear. Germline CDR1 is SGHVS and CDR2 is FQNEAQ. The V gene lost 1 base and the J gene lost 4 bases, with 8 bases spanning the gap. This CDR3 spans 14 amino acids. CDR3 DNA sequence: TGTGCCAGCAGCTTAGGTAAAGGGAATCAGCCCCAGCATTTT. Residues: CASSLGKGNQPQHF.

The chain is built from TRBV4-2 and TRBJ2-3; possibly TRBD2 for D (7 bases). The V gene lost 0 bases and the J gene lost 0 bases, with 13 bases spanning the gap. The CDR3 length is 17 residues. The germline CDR1 and CDR2 sequences are LGHNA and YNFKEQ. The CDR3: CASSQEGAGASTDTQYF. DNA for the CDR3: TGTGCCAGCAGCCAAGAAGGGGCGGGGGCTAGCACAGATACGCAGTATTTT.